This T cell receptor (beta chain) was recovered during a study of T-cell memory formation after mild COVID-19. Study context: TCR clusters were mostly donor specific. Study-wide results and limits: The main location of contracting CD4+ clones was CM and EM, and that of contracting CD8+ clones was EMRA. Later expanders leaned CD4+, whereas clones that contracted between day 15 and 85 were balanced CD4/CD8. Within pre-infection memory, some responding clones were found, suggesting cross-reactive memory joined.

This clonotype appeared a few times. Its target is unknown. TCRdb processed the 5' RACE reads anew with MiXCR; each CDR3 protein has one entry. The data hold about 190,000 distinct CDR3 sequences, with around 30% observed a single time. The CDR3 loop spans 15 amino acids. V lost 2 bases and J lost 2; bases outside the gene matches: 6. Sequenced input: PBMCs or a T cell subset sorted from them (not recorded which). V usage is TRBV12-3 or TRBV12-4 and J usage is TRBJ2-7; 7 nucleotides agree with TRBD2. The receptor comes from an adult woman who had mild COVID-19 (a few samples of this study predate the infection). Cell type and time point are not known. The CDR3 DNA reads TGTGCCAGCAGTTTATGGGGGGGTTCGGCCTACGAGCAGTACTTC. Translated, it gives CASSLWGGSAYEQYF.